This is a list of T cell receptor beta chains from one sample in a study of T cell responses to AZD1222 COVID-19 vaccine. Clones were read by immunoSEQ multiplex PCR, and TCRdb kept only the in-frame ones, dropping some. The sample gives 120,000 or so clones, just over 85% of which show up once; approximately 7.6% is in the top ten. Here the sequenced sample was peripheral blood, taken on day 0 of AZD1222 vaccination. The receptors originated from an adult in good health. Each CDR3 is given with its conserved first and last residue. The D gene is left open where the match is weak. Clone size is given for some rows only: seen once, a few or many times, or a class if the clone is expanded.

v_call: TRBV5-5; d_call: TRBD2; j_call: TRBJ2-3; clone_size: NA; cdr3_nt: TGTGCCAGCAGCTTCATGGGACTAATCACAGATACGCAGTATTTT; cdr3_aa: CASSFMGLITDTQYF
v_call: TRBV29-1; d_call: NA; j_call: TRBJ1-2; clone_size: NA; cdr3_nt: TGCAGCTGTGCCCCGGGGATTAACTATGGCTACACCTTC; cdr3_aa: CSCAPGINYGYTF
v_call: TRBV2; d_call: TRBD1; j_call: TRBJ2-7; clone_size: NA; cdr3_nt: TGTGCCAGCAGTGAAATCCCAGGGGGACCCTACGAGCAGTACTTC; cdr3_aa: CASSEIPGGPYEQYF
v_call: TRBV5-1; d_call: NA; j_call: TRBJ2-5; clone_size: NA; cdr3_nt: TGCGCCAGCAGCTCAGTAGTCCAAGAGACCCAGTACTTC; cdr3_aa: CASSSVVQETQYF
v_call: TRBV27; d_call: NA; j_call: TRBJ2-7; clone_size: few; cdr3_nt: TGTGCCAGCAGACCCGTCGGACGGATCTCCTACGAGCAGTACTTC; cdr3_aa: CASRPVGRISYEQYF
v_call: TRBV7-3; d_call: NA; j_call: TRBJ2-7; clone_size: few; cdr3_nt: TGTGCCAGCAGCTTAATGGCCTCCTACGAGCAGTACTTC; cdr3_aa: CASSLMASYEQYF
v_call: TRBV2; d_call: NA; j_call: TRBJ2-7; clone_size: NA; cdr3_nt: TGTGCCAGCACCGGACCTGTCCCCTCCTACGAGCAGTACTTC; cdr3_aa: CASTGPVPSYEQYF
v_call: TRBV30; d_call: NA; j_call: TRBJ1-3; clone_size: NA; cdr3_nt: TGTGCCTGGAGTAGAGCTTTTGCTGGAAACACCATATATTTT; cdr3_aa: CAWSRAFAGNTIYF
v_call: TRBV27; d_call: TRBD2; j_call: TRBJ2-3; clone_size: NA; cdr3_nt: TGTGCCAGCAGTTTATATCCTAGCGGGAATGGGGATACGCAGTATTTT; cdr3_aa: CASSLYPSGNGDTQYF
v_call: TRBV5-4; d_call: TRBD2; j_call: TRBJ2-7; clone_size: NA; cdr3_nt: TGTGCCAGCAGCTTGAAGACTAGCGGGACCCCCGAGCAGTACTTC; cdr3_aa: CASSLKTSGTPEQYF
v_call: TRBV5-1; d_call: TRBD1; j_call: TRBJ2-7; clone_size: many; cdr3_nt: TGCGCCAGCGGGACAGGGGCCTCCTACGAGCAGTACTTC; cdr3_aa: CASGTGASYEQYF
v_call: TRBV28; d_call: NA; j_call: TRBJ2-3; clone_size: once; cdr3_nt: TGTGCCATTCAACGCGGAGGGGTTTTAGCAGATACGCAGTATTTT; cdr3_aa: CAIQRGGVLADTQYF
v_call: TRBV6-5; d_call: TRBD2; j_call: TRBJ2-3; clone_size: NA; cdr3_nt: TGTGCCAGCAGTCTACGTAGCGGGAGACGGAATACGCAGTATTTT; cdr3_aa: CASSLRSGRRNTQYF
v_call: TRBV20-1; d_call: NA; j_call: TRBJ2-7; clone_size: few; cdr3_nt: TGCAGTGCTAGTGATACAGGGAGGGCCTACGAGCAGTACTTC; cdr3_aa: CSASDTGRAYEQYF
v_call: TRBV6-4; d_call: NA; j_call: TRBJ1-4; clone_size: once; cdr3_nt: TGTGCCAGCAGTGAAGGGGCAGGGGAAAAACTGTTTTTT; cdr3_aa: CASSEGAGEKLFF
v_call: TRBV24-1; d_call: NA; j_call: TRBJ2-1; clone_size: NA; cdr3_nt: TGTGCCACCAGTGAAAATAATGAGCAGTTCTTC; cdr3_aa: CATSENNEQFF
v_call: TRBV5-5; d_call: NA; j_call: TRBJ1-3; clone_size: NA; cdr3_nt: TGTGCCAGCAGTCGGACTTTTGGCCCCTCTGGAAACACCATATATTTT; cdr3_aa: CASSRTFGPSGNTIYF